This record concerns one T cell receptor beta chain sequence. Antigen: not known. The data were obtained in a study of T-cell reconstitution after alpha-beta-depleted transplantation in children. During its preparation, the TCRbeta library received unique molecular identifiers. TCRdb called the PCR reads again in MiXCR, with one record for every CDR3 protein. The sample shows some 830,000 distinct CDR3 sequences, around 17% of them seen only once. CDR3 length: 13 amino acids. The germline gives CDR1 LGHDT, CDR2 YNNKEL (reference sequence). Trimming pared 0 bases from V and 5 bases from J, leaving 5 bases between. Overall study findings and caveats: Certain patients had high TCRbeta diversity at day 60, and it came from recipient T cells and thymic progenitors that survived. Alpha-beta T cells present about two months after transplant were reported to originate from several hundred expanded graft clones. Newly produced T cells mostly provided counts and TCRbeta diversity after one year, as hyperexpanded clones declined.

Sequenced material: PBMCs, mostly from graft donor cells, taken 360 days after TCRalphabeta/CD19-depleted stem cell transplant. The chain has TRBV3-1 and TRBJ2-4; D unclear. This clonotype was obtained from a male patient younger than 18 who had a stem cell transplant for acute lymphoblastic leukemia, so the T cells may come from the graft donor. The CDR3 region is CASSQDLENIQYF. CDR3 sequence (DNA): TGTGCCAGCAGCCAAGATTTGGAAAACATTCAGTACTTC.